The 29 T cell receptor beta chains below were found in one sample sequenced in a study of graft-versus-host responses after intestinal transplantation listed by TCRdb under 2021. Their recognized antigens are unknown. Libraries came from the immunoSEQ multiplex PCR assay. This immuneACCESS table, as held by TCRdb, lists in-frame sequences with V and J called but not all clones. Of the missing ones, under half trace to an unresolved V gene in checked studies; the others have no known cause. The sample table contains 28,000 or so clones; only one count was recorded for about 86% of them. Together, the top ten hold 15% to 20% of the sample. The time point tag for this specimen amounts to: cells obtained before transplantation from donor or recipient. Sequences were derived from unstimulated CD8+ T cells sorted from spleen or lymph node cells, sampled before intestinal transplant. The source is a human donor who received an intestinal transplant.

J is TRBJ2-6 and V is TRBV5-6; the match to TRBD1 covers 9 bases. Germline CDR1 and CDR2: SGHDT and YYEEEE. V gave up 1 base and J gave up 0 bases; unmatched junction bases: 5. CDR3 length: 18 amino acids. The CDR3 sequence is CASSLTGGLISGANVLTF. The DNA of the CDR3 is TGTGCCAGCAGCTTGACAGGGGGCCTGATCTCTGGGGCCAACGTCCTGACTTTC.

The V gene is TRBV11-3, the J gene TRBJ2-1, with D unclear. This CDR3 has 14 amino acids. Germline lookup yields CDR1 SGHNT and CDR2 YENEEA. V was pared by 2 bases and J by 5 bases, with 10 bases between. Written as DNA, the CDR3 is TGTGCCAGCAGCTTAAGAGGCAGACACAATGAGCAGTTCTTC. Residues: CASSLRGRHNEQFF. The whole variable domain, filled in from reference TRBV11-3 and TRBJ2-1, reads EAGVVQSPRYKIIEKKQPVAFWCNPISGHNTLYWYLQNLGQGPELLIRYENEEAVDDSQLPKDRFSAERLKGVDSTLKIQPAELGDSAVYLCASSLRGRHNEQFFGPGTRLTVL.

The rearrangement joins TRBV4-1 to TRBJ2-1, with 8 positions matching TRBD1. CDR3 length: 15 residues. With 4 bases clipped from V and 2 bases from J, the junction kept 4 bases outside the gene matches. Germline values: CDR1 MGHRA, CDR2 YSYEKL. The CDR3 is CASSPAGGAYNEQFF. CDR3 DNA: TGCGCCAGCAGCCCAGCAGGGGGCGCCTACAATGAGCAGTTCTTC.

V usage is TRBV10-3 and J usage is TRBJ2-1, with 7 bases identical to TRBD1. Germline values: CDR1 ENHRY, CDR2 SYGVKD. The trim removed 9 bases at V and 0 bases at J, leaving 8 bases unmatched. The CDR3 is 15 amino acids. DNA for the CDR3: TGTGCCATTGCCGGACAGGATAGCTCCTACAATGAGCAGTTCTTC. Encoded protein: CAIAGQDSSYNEQFF.

The V call is TRBV12-5, the J call TRBJ2-7; D possibly corresponds to TRBD1 (6 bases). Trimming removed 7 bases at V and 2 bases at J, with 15 bases between. The CDR3 extends over 14 amino acids. The germline V gene has CDR1 LGHNT and CDR2 FRNRAP. The CDR3 region is CASAATGSTYEQYF. The CDR3 nucleotides read TGTGCTAGTGCTGCGACAGGTTCTACCTACGAGCAGTACTTC.

The chain combines TRBV19 with TRBJ2-1; unclear D gene. V dropped 6 bases and J dropped 3 bases, with 12 bases sitting between them. Per germline, CDR1 LNHDA and CDR2 SQIVND (reference sequence). The CDR3 consists of 14 residues. The CDR3 spells CASSPRGDYNEQFF. The DNA for the CDR3 is TGTGCCAGTAGCCCACGAGGAGACTACAATGAGCAGTTCTTC. Variable domain in full (rest from reference TRBV19 and TRBJ2-1): DGGITQSPKYLFRKEGQNVTLSCEQNLNHDAMYWYRQDPGQGLRLIYYSQIVNDFQKGDIAEGYSVSREKKESFPLTVTSAQKNPTAFYLCASSPRGDYNEQFFGPGTRLTVL.

The rearrangement joins TRBV11-2 to TRBJ2-7, with a possible D match to TRBD2 (5 bases). Germline-derived CDR1 and CDR2 are SGHAT and FQNNGV. V shed 3 bases and J shed 2 bases, with 14 bases lying between them. This CDR3 region has 15 residues. The chain's CDR3 is CASSFVGDRAYEQYF. As DNA, the CDR3 is TGTGCCAGCAGCTTCGTGGGAGATCGGGCCTACGAGCAGTACTTC.

V and J are TRBV6-6 and TRBJ1-5; D call uncertain. Germline CDR1 MNHNY, CDR2 SVGAGI (reference sequence). V was trimmed by 8 bases and J by 5 bases, leaving 22 bases between them. The CDR3 consists of 16 residues. The chain's CDR3 is CASGWPRGSSDQPQHF. Here the CDR3 DNA reads TGTGCCAGCGGTTGGCCCCGGGGTTCTTCGGATCAGCCCCAGCATTTT.

J is TRBJ2-3 and V is TRBV6-1; the D gene is possibly TRBD1 (6 bases). This CDR3 is built from 13 residues. CDR1 is MNHNS, CDR2 SASEGT, per germline. V lost 6 bases and J lost 8, with 15 bases in between. This CDR3 reads CASSATGPGTQYF. CDR3 nucleotide sequence: TGTGCCAGCAGCGCGACAGGTCCAGGTACGCAGTATTTT.

This sequence joins TRBV4-1 and TRBJ2-1; the D is unclear. This CDR3 contains 14 residues. Trimming cost V 0 bases and J 7 bases, with 10 bases left between them. The V gene's germline CDR1 is MGHRA and CDR2 YSYEKL. The DNA of the CDR3 is TGCGCCAGCAGCCAAGAGCCTAGATCAAATGAGCAGTTCTTC. Its translation is CASSQEPRSNEQFF.

This chain uses TRBV5-1 with TRBJ2-7, with a tentative D call TRBD2 (5 bases). The CDR3 length is 14 residues. The V end lost 0 bases, the J end lost 7 bases, and 14 bases lay between the germline ends. CDR1 and CDR2 (germline): SGHRS, YFSETQ. The CDR3 nucleotides are TGCGCCAGCAGCTTGGTGGAGGCGGGTTGGGAGCAGTACTTC. It specifies CASSLVEAGWEQYF.

V gene TRBV6-1 combines with J gene TRBJ2-5, with D maybe TRBD2 (5 bases). Germline lookup yields CDR1 MNHNS and CDR2 SASEGT. CDR3 size: 14 residues. The ends were cut back, 3 bases at V and 5 bases at J, with 13 bases in the middle. CDR3 coding DNA: TGTGCCAGCAGTGAGGCGGCGGGCGCGGAGACCCAGTACTTC. Its protein product is CASSEAAGAETQYF.

This clone was picked up a small number of times. V usage is TRBV4-1 and J usage is TRBJ1-3; TRBD1 agrees at 8 bases. This CDR3 comprises 16 residues. Germline CDR1 reads MGHRA; CDR2 reads YSYEKL. With 4 bases clipped from V and 1 base from J, the junction kept 6 bases outside the gene matches. This chain's CDR3 is CASSRDRTGSGNTIYF. DNA for the CDR3: TGCGCCAGCAGCCGGGACAGGACGGGGTCTGGAAACACCATATATTTT.

The gene calls are TRBV27 and TRBJ2-7; 15 bases are shared with TRBD2. V shed 7 bases, J shed 2 bases, and the junction held 3 bases outside the gene matches. Germline V CDR1 and CDR2: MNHEY, SMNVEV (reference sequence). CDR3 size: 15 residues. CDR3 sequence reads: CASKGLAGGPYEQYF. The CDR3 DNA sequence: TGTGCCAGCAAAGGACTAGCGGGAGGGCCCTACGAGCAGTACTTC.

The V gene is TRBV10-3, the J gene TRBJ2-7, with TRBD2 matching over 12 bases. After removal of 10 bases from V and 5 bases from J, the junction contained 12 bases not matched to a gene. Germline values: CDR1 ENHRY, CDR2 SYGVKD. The CDR3 covers 15 residues. This CDR3 is CATRTSGEARDEQYF. The CDR3 DNA reads as TGTGCCACCCGGACTAGCGGGGAGGCACGGGACGAGCAGTACTTC.

V usage is TRBV2 and J usage is TRBJ2-5, with D possibly being TRBD1 (6 bases). Per the germline V gene, CDR1 is SNHLY and CDR2 is FYNNEI. The CDR3 is made up of 15 amino acids. V gave up 2 bases and J gave up 0 bases, with 10 bases separating them. The CDR3: CASSEQGWYQETQYF. CDR3 DNA: TGTGCCAGCAGTGAACAGGGGTGGTACCAAGAGACCCAGTACTTC.

J is TRBJ2-7 and V is TRBV7-9, with a weak D call TRBD1 (6 bases). The germline V gene encodes CDR1 SEHNR and CDR2 FQNEAQ (reference sequence). The CDR3 runs 15 residues. V shed 1 base and J shed 5 bases, with 15 bases lying between them. CDR3 region: CASSLGLWGHHEQYF. The CDR3 DNA reads TGTGCCAGCAGCTTAGGCCTTTGGGGGCACCACGAGCAGTACTTC.

This chain connects TRBV11-2 to TRBJ2-7; 12 bases map to TRBD2. Losses at the gene ends were 1 base for V and 5 bases for J; bases not matched to a gene: 6. From germline, CDR1 is SGHAT and CDR2 FQNNGV. This CDR3 is built from 16 residues. CDR3 protein: CASSLASGGVIHEQYF. In DNA, the CDR3 is TGTGCCAGCAGCTTAGCTAGCGGGGGGGTTATACACGAGCAGTACTTC.

The J gene is TRBJ2-4, the V gene TRBV7-8, with a tentative D call TRBD1 (6 bases). CDR1 is SGHVS and CDR2 is FQNEAQ in the germline V gene. V gave up 5 bases and J gave up 3 bases, with 11 bases separating them. CDR3 length: 14 residues. In DNA, the CDR3 is TGTGCCAGCAGCCCCGGACAGTACAAAAACATTCAGTACTTC. Translation: CASSPGQYKNIQYF.

The V call is TRBV28, the J call TRBJ2-7; TRBD2 is a possible D gene (5 bases). Germline CDR1 MDHEN, CDR2 SYDVKM. The CDR3 is made up of 15 amino acids. The ends were cut back, 6 bases at V and 6 bases at J, with 21 bases in the middle. CDR3 DNA sequence: TGTGCCAGCAGCCACCTGACTAAAAATAGTGGCGAGCAGTACTTC. Its translation is CASSHLTKNSGEQYF. The variable domain in full, with the rest retrieved from reference TRBV28 and TRBJ2-7, is DVKVTQSSRYLVKRTGEKVFLECVQDMDHENMFWYRQDPGLGLRLIYFSYDVKMKEKGDIPEGYSVSREKKERFSLILESASTNQTSMYLCASSHLTKNSGEQYFGPGTRLTVT.

The V call is TRBV29-1, the J call TRBJ2-3; 15 bases fit TRBD2. The CDR3 sequence is 17 residues long. Germline CDR1 SQVTM, CDR2 ANQGSEA. J gave up 3 bases and V 4 bases, and 8 bases lay outside the gene matches. The CDR3: CSVAAGLAGGRTDTQYF. The DNA for the CDR3 is TGCAGCGTTGCCGCCGGACTAGCGGGAGGGAGGACAGATACGCAGTATTTT.

V and J are TRBV19 and TRBJ1-1; 10 bases are a match to TRBD1. The length of the CDR3 is 17 residues. Germline loops: CDR1 LNHDA, CDR2 SQIVND (reference sequence). The trim removed 6 bases at V and 0 bases at J, leaving 10 bases unmatched. The CDR3 loop reads CASRMDRGASMNTEAFF. Here the CDR3 DNA reads TGTGCCAGTAGGATGGACAGGGGGGCCTCTATGAACACTGAAGCTTTCTTT. Looking up the rest from reference TRBV19 and TRBJ1-1 gives the full variable domain: DGGITQSPKYLFRKEGQNVTLSCEQNLNHDAMYWYRQDPGQGLRLIYYSQIVNDFQKGDIAEGYSVSREKKESFPLTVTSAQKNPTAFYLCASRMDRGASMNTEAFFGQGTRLTVV.

V usage is TRBV19 and J usage is TRBJ1-2; no reliable D call. The V gene lost 3 bases and the J gene lost 3 bases, with 8 bases spanning the gap. Germline V gives CDR1 LNHDA, CDR2 SQIVND (reference sequence). The CDR3 sequence is 13 residues long. The CDR3 loop is CASSIEGYYGYTF. CDR3 nucleotides: TGTGCCAGTAGTATCGAGGGTTACTATGGCTACACCTTC.

The chain is built from TRBV25-1 and TRBJ2-7; the match to TRBD2 covers 7 bases. V gave up 2 bases and J gave up 3 bases; unmatched junction bases: 4. CDR3 length: 14 residues. The germline V gene has CDR1 MGHDK and CDR2 SYGVNS. CDR3 sequence reads: CASSESGASYEQYF. The CDR3 DNA reads as TGTGCCAGCAGTGAAAGCGGGGCCAGCTACGAGCAGTACTTC.

The chain links TRBV28 to TRBJ2-1; 15 positions agree with TRBD2. The CDR3 consists of 18 residues. Trimming took 5 bases from V and 2 from J; bases not matched to a gene: 7. Germline assignment: CDR1 MDHEN and CDR2 SYDVKM. DNA of the CDR3: TGTGCCAGCAGTCCCGGACTAGCGGGAGGGCGGCCCTACAATGAGCAGTTCTTC. Amino acids: CASSPGLAGGRPYNEQFF.

The gene calls are TRBV6-6 and TRBJ2-1, with D tentatively TRBD2 (5 bases). Trimming stripped 9 bases from V and 3 bases from J, with 12 bases between. The length of the CDR3 is 13 residues. CDR1 and CDR2 (germline): MNHNY, SVGAGI (reference sequence). The CDR3 nucleotides are TGTGCCAGTCGCGCGGGCGGCTACAATGAGCAGTTCTTC. As protein: CASRAGGYNEQFF.

Written as DNA, the CDR3 is TGCGCCAGCAGCTTGTTTTCTTACTCCTACGAGCAGTACTTC. Its protein is CASSLFSYSYEQYF. The chain joins TRBV5-1 to TRBJ2-7; D not certain. CDR1 SGHRS and CDR2 YFSETQ come from the germline V gene. Trimming pared 1 base from V and 0 bases from J, leaving 8 bases between. CDR3 length: 14 residues.

This chain joins TRBV2 and TRBJ2-7, with D possibly matching TRBD1 (5 bases). This CDR3 spans 15 amino acids. Germline lookup yields CDR1 SNHLY and CDR2 FYNNEI. Trimming left V 1 base short and J 2 bases short, with 12 bases between. CDR3 sequence: CASSEGPQEPYEQYF. The DNA of the CDR3 is TGTGCCAGCAGTGAAGGGCCACAGGAGCCCTACGAGCAGTACTTC.

This clone was counted between two and nine times. The chain combines TRBV27 with TRBJ2-1; 8 nucleotides agree with TRBD2. This CDR3 has 15 residues. CDR1 and CDR2 from the germline V gene are MNHEY and SMNVEV (reference sequence). J gave up 5 bases and V 6 bases, and 9 bases lay outside the gene matches. As DNA, the CDR3 is TGTGCCAGCAGGAAACGGACTAGCCGACACAATGAGCAGTTCTTC. Amino acid sequence: CASRKRTSRHNEQFF.